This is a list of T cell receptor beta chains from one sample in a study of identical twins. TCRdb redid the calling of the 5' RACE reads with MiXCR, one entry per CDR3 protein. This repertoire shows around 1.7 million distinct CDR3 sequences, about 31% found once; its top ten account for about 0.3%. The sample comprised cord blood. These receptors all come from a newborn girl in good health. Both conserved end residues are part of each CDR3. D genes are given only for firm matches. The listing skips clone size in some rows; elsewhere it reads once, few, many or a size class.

cdr3_nt: TGCGCCAGCAGTCCCGGTGGGACTCAGGGAGAAAAACTGTTTTTT
cdr3_aa: CASSPGGTQGEKLFF
clone_size: few
j_call: TRBJ1-4
v_call: TRBV5-1
d_call: NA

cdr3_nt: TGCAGTGCTAGAGTCCCGGGACTAGCGGGAGGAACCGTTTCCACAGATACGCAGTATTTT
cdr3_aa: CSARVPGLAGGTVSTDTQYF
clone_size: many
j_call: TRBJ2-3
v_call: TRBV20-1
d_call: TRBD2

cdr3_nt: TGTGCCAGCAGCCAGGGACTAGCGGTCACCGGGGAGCTGTTTTTT
cdr3_aa: CASSQGLAVTGELFF
clone_size: NA
j_call: TRBJ2-2
v_call: TRBV4-2
d_call: TRBD2

cdr3_nt: TGCAGCGTTGCGAGTGCCGAGCAGTACTTC
cdr3_aa: CSVASAEQYF
clone_size: many
j_call: TRBJ2-7
v_call: TRBV29-1
d_call: NA

cdr3_nt: TGCGCCAGCAAGCTCAGTCCCGGAGCTAACTATGGCTACACCTTC
cdr3_aa: CASKLSPGANYGYTF
clone_size: few
j_call: TRBJ1-2
v_call: TRBV5-1
d_call: NA

cdr3_nt: TGCAGTGCTAGGAAGGGACTAGCCTGCGAGCAGTACTTC
cdr3_aa: CSARKGLACEQYF
clone_size: once
j_call: TRBJ2-7
v_call: TRBV20-1
d_call: TRBD2

cdr3_nt: TGTGCCATCAGGGAACTAGCGCGCACAGATACGCAGTATTTT
cdr3_aa: CAIRELARTDTQYF
clone_size: NA
j_call: TRBJ2-3
v_call: TRBV10-3
d_call: TRBD2

cdr3_nt: TGCAGTGCTAGAGAAACTCTAGGCCTAATGTACGAGCAGTACTTC
cdr3_aa: CSARETLGLMYEQYF
clone_size: NA
j_call: TRBJ2-7
v_call: TRBV20-1
d_call: NA

cdr3_nt: TGTGCCATCTACTCCCGGGACAACTATGGCTACACCTTC
cdr3_aa: CAIYSRDNYGYTF
clone_size: NA
j_call: TRBJ1-2
v_call: TRBV10-3
d_call: NA

cdr3_nt: TGCAGCGCCCGAGGTCAGGGGCCGAACACCGGGGAGCTGTTTTTT
cdr3_aa: CSARGQGPNTGELFF
clone_size: NA
j_call: TRBJ2-2
v_call: TRBV29-1
d_call: NA

cdr3_nt: TGCAGTGCGGCTAGGACAGCAACTAATGAAAAACTGTTTTTT
cdr3_aa: CSAARTATNEKLFF
clone_size: NA
j_call: TRBJ1-4
v_call: TRBV20-1
d_call: NA

cdr3_nt: TGCGCCAGCAGCTTAAGGACTAGCGGGGGCGGTGAGCAGTTCTTC
cdr3_aa: CASSLRTSGGGEQFF
clone_size: few
j_call: TRBJ2-1
v_call: TRBV5-1
d_call: TRBD2

cdr3_nt: TGTGCCAGCAGCGTATTTGTCACAGTGAAAACTGAAGCTTTCTTT
cdr3_aa: CASSVFVTVKTEAFF
clone_size: few
j_call: TRBJ1-1
v_call: TRBV9
d_call: NA

cdr3_nt: TGCGCCAGCAGCTCCCCTCCGGCAGATACGCAGTATTTT
cdr3_aa: CASSSPPADTQYF
clone_size: NA
j_call: TRBJ2-3
v_call: TRBV5-1
d_call: NA

cdr3_nt: TGTGCCAGTAGTATACAGGGGAACTATAATTCACCCCTCCACTTT
cdr3_aa: CASSIQGNYNSPLHF
clone_size: NA
j_call: TRBJ1-6
v_call: TRBV19
d_call: NA

cdr3_nt: TGCGCCAGCCGGTGGGACACTAGCAATCAGCCCCAGCATTTT
cdr3_aa: CASRWDTSNQPQHF
clone_size: NA
j_call: TRBJ1-5
v_call: TRBV5-1
d_call: NA

cdr3_nt: TGTGCCAGCAGCCGGTTTGGGGAGCCCCAAGAGACCCAGTACTTC
cdr3_aa: CASSRFGEPQETQYF
clone_size: NA
j_call: TRBJ2-5
v_call: TRBV11-2
d_call: NA

cdr3_nt: TGCGCCAGCACCGATGGACTAGCGGGAGTGAATGAGCAGTTCTTC
cdr3_aa: CASTDGLAGVNEQFF
clone_size: few
j_call: TRBJ2-1
v_call: TRBV5-1
d_call: TRBD2

cdr3_nt: TGTGCCAGCAGTCTGACCGGGACAGGGGGTAACTATGGCTACACCTTC
cdr3_aa: CASSLTGTGGNYGYTF
clone_size: NA
j_call: TRBJ1-2
v_call: TRBV27
d_call: TRBD1

cdr3_nt: TGTGCCAGCAGCCAACAAGCGGGGGTCACCTACGAGCAGTACTTC
cdr3_aa: CASSQQAGVTYEQYF
clone_size: NA
j_call: TRBJ2-7
v_call: TRBV3-1
d_call: TRBD2

cdr3_nt: TGTGCCAGCAGCCAAGACCGGACTAGCGGGCCCTCCTACGAGCAGTACTTC
cdr3_aa: CASSQDRTSGPSYEQYF
clone_size: NA
j_call: TRBJ2-7
v_call: TRBV3-1
d_call: TRBD2

cdr3_nt: TGTGCCAGCAGCCACGATAGCGGGGTCCGTTACAATGAGCAGTTCTTC
cdr3_aa: CASSHDSGVRYNEQFF
clone_size: NA
j_call: TRBJ2-1
v_call: TRBV5-5
d_call: TRBD2

cdr3_nt: TGTGCCAGCAGCCAAGACAGGGCCGCCTATGGCTACACCTTC
cdr3_aa: CASSQDRAAYGYTF
clone_size: few
j_call: TRBJ1-2
v_call: TRBV27
d_call: TRBD1

cdr3_nt: TGCGCCAGCAGCTTGGATTCTGGAGCTAACTATGGCTACACCTTC
cdr3_aa: CASSLDSGANYGYTF
clone_size: NA
j_call: TRBJ1-2
v_call: TRBV5-1
d_call: NA

cdr3_nt: TGTGCCAGCAGCCACTGGGAGGGTCAAGAGACCCAGTACTTC
cdr3_aa: CASSHWEGQETQYF
clone_size: NA
j_call: TRBJ2-5
v_call: TRBV3-1
d_call: TRBD2

cdr3_nt: TGTGCCAGCAGGATCCGGGACGCCCAAGAGACCCAGTACTTC
cdr3_aa: CASRIRDAQETQYF
clone_size: NA
j_call: TRBJ2-5
v_call: TRBV12-3/TRBV12-4
d_call: NA

cdr3_nt: TGTGCCAGCAGCCATCCCAGGGGGTTTCGCACTGAAGCTTTCTTT
cdr3_aa: CASSHPRGFRTEAFF
clone_size: NA
j_call: TRBJ1-1
v_call: TRBV3-1
d_call: TRBD1

cdr3_nt: TGTGCCAGCAGTTTATACGCGGGGCGCGGTCCCTACGAGCAGTACTTC
cdr3_aa: CASSLYAGRGPYEQYF
clone_size: NA
j_call: TRBJ2-7
v_call: TRBV27
d_call: NA

cdr3_nt: TGTGCCAGCAGAGAGACTAGCGGGAGAGTTTTCGACAATGAGCAGTTCTTC
cdr3_aa: CASRETSGRVFDNEQFF
clone_size: NA
j_call: TRBJ2-1
v_call: TRBV6-1
d_call: TRBD2

cdr3_nt: TGCGCCAGCAGCTTGGCTGTCAGGGGAAATTCACCCCTCCACTTT
cdr3_aa: CASSLAVRGNSPLHF
clone_size: few
j_call: TRBJ1-6
v_call: TRBV5-1
d_call: NA

cdr3_nt: TGTGCCAGCAGTCACCCCCTAGAGTACGAGCAGTACTTC
cdr3_aa: CASSHPLEYEQYF
clone_size: few
j_call: TRBJ2-7
v_call: TRBV28
d_call: NA

cdr3_nt: TGTGCCAGCAGTTTATTCTGGCGGGAGGTATACGAGCAGTACTTC
cdr3_aa: CASSLFWREVYEQYF
clone_size: NA
j_call: TRBJ2-7
v_call: TRBV27
d_call: TRBD2

cdr3_nt: TGCGCCAGCAGCCTGGGACTTTACCGAAGTAATAGTGAGCAGTTCTTC
cdr3_aa: CASSLGLYRSNSEQFF
clone_size: NA
j_call: TRBJ2-1
v_call: TRBV5-1
d_call: NA

cdr3_nt: TGCAGCGTTGAATGGGTAGCGGGAGGCCGTTCCACAGATACGCAGTATTTT
cdr3_aa: CSVEWVAGGRSTDTQYF
clone_size: NA
j_call: TRBJ2-3
v_call: TRBV29-1
d_call: TRBD2

cdr3_nt: TGCAGTGCTCCCTACTCGGCCTACGAGCAGTACTTC
cdr3_aa: CSAPYSAYEQYF
clone_size: NA
j_call: TRBJ2-7
v_call: TRBV20-1
d_call: NA

cdr3_nt: TGTGCCAGCAGCCCCGGGACTAACTACAATGAGCAGTTCTTC
cdr3_aa: CASSPGTNYNEQFF
clone_size: many
j_call: TRBJ2-1
v_call: TRBV11-2
d_call: TRBD2

cdr3_nt: TGCGCCAGCAGACCATCACCTAGGGGAGCGGGAAATGAGCAGTACTTC
cdr3_aa: CASRPSPRGAGNEQYF
clone_size: few
j_call: TRBJ2-5
v_call: TRBV4-1
d_call: TRBD2

cdr3_nt: TGTGCCAGCAGCTTAGACGGGATTCGAGGCTACACCTTC
cdr3_aa: CASSLDGIRGYTF
clone_size: NA
j_call: TRBJ1-2
v_call: TRBV7-9
d_call: NA

cdr3_nt: TGTGCCATCAGTGAGGATTTAGGCGGCTCGGTGAGCTCCTACAATGAGCAGTACTTC
cdr3_aa: CAISEDLGGSVSSYNEQYF
clone_size: NA
j_call: TRBJ2-7
v_call: TRBV10-3
d_call: NA

cdr3_nt: TGTGCCATCAGTGAGCTGTGGCCATCGTACCAAGAGACCCAGTACTTC
cdr3_aa: CAISELWPSYQETQYF
clone_size: many
j_call: TRBJ2-5
v_call: TRBV10-3
d_call: NA

cdr3_nt: TGTGCCAGCGGGACTAGCGGGGGCGAGCAGTACTTC
cdr3_aa: CASGTSGGEQYF
clone_size: NA
j_call: TRBJ2-7
v_call: TRBV3-1
d_call: TRBD2

cdr3_nt: TGCGCCAGCAGCTTGTCCGGGACAGGGGCTCGAAAACTGTTTTTT
cdr3_aa: CASSLSGTGARKLFF
clone_size: NA
j_call: TRBJ1-4
v_call: TRBV5-1
d_call: TRBD1

cdr3_nt: TGTGCCAGCAGTCAGTCCGGGATTACCCGGGGCACAGATACGCAGTATTTT
cdr3_aa: CASSQSGITRGTDTQYF
clone_size: NA
j_call: TRBJ2-3
v_call: TRBV27
d_call: NA

cdr3_nt: TGCAGTGTCGCAACCCCACTAGAAGAGACCCAGTACTTC
cdr3_aa: CSVATPLEETQYF
clone_size: few
j_call: TRBJ2-5
v_call: TRBV20-1
d_call: NA

cdr3_nt: TGCGCCAGCAGCTTGGATTTAGGAGATTACACTGAAGCTTTCTTT
cdr3_aa: CASSLDLGDYTEAFF
clone_size: few
j_call: TRBJ1-1
v_call: TRBV5-1
d_call: NA

cdr3_nt: TGTGCCAGCAGCCAGGAAGGGCTCCTAGCGGGGGTGGTTAACAATGAGCAGTACTTC
cdr3_aa: CASSQEGLLAGVVNNEQYF
clone_size: few
j_call: TRBJ2-5
v_call: TRBV3-1
d_call: TRBD2

cdr3_nt: TGTGCCAGCAGTGAAGCCACGGGCTATGGCTACACCTTC
cdr3_aa: CASSEATGYGYTF
clone_size: few
j_call: TRBJ1-2
v_call: TRBV2
d_call: NA

cdr3_nt: TGCAGTGCTAAACAGGGGGTGTACAATGAGCAGTACTTC
cdr3_aa: CSAKQGVYNEQYF
clone_size: once
j_call: TRBJ2-7
v_call: TRBV20-1
d_call: TRBD1

cdr3_nt: TGCAGTGCTAACCTTCCAGGGGAGCAGTACTTC
cdr3_aa: CSANLPGEQYF
clone_size: NA
j_call: TRBJ2-7
v_call: TRBV20-1
d_call: NA

cdr3_nt: TGTGCCAGCACTAAGGACAGCTCGAGCTCCTACGAGCAGTACTTC
cdr3_aa: CASTKDSSSSYEQYF
clone_size: NA
j_call: TRBJ2-7
v_call: TRBV28
d_call: NA

cdr3_nt: TGTGCCAGCAGTGACCCATACCGGGACCGACGCTCCTACGAGCAGTACTTC
cdr3_aa: CASSDPYRDRRSYEQYF
clone_size: NA
j_call: TRBJ2-7
v_call: TRBV6-1
d_call: NA

cdr3_nt: TGCGCCAGCAGTACAGCGGGGTATGATACGCAGTATTTT
cdr3_aa: CASSTAGYDTQYF
clone_size: NA
j_call: TRBJ2-3
v_call: TRBV5-1
d_call: TRBD2

cdr3_nt: TGTGCCAGCAGCTTAGGCCTTCGGCAGACGTACCAAGAGACCCAGTACTTC
cdr3_aa: CASSLGLRQTYQETQYF
clone_size: NA
j_call: TRBJ2-5
v_call: TRBV13
d_call: NA

cdr3_nt: TGTGCCAGCTCACCTTTCCTAGCGGGAGTTCCCTACAATGAGCAGTTCTTC
cdr3_aa: CASSPFLAGVPYNEQFF
clone_size: few
j_call: TRBJ2-1
v_call: TRBV18
d_call: TRBD2

cdr3_nt: TGTGCCAGCAGTTACTCCCGCGACACCTATCGACGGGAGCAGTACTTC
cdr3_aa: CASSYSRDTYRREQYF
clone_size: NA
j_call: TRBJ2-5
v_call: TRBV6-5
d_call: NA

cdr3_nt: TGTGCCAGCTCACCTGGCGCCGGACAGCTAACCTACGAGCAGTACTTC
cdr3_aa: CASSPGAGQLTYEQYF
clone_size: NA
j_call: TRBJ2-7
v_call: TRBV18
d_call: NA

cdr3_nt: TGTGCCAGCAGTTGGGGGGCAGATACGCAGTATTTT
cdr3_aa: CASSWGADTQYF
clone_size: many
j_call: TRBJ2-3
v_call: TRBV5-1
d_call: NA

cdr3_nt: TGTGCCAGCAGTTTAATGGGCTATGGCTACACCTTC
cdr3_aa: CASSLMGYGYTF
clone_size: many
j_call: TRBJ1-2
v_call: TRBV12-3/TRBV12-4
d_call: NA

cdr3_nt: TGCACCCCGGGACTAGCGGGTTATAATGAGCAGTTCTTC
cdr3_aa: CTPGLAGYNEQFF
clone_size: few
j_call: TRBJ2-1
v_call: TRBV20-1
d_call: TRBD2

cdr3_nt: TGTGCCATCAGTGGTACCACAGCAACTGAAGCTTTCTTT
cdr3_aa: CAISGTTATEAFF
clone_size: few
j_call: TRBJ1-1
v_call: TRBV10-3
d_call: NA